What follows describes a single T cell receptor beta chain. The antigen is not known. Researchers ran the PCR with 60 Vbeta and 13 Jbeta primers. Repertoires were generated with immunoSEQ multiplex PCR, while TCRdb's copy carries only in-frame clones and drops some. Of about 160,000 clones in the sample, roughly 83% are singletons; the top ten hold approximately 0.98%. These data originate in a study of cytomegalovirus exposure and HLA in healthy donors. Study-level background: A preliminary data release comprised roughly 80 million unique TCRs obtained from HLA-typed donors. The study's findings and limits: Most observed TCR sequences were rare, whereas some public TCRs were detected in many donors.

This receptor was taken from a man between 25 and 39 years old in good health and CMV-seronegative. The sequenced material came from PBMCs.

Here the CDR3 DNA reads TGTGCCAGCAGTGAAGCGCCAGGGGCTAATGAAAAACTGTTTTTT. Translating gives CASSEAPGANEKLFF. This chain connects TRBV6-1 to TRBJ1-4; D perhaps matches TRBD1 (6 bases). In germline, CDR1 is MNHNS, CDR2 SASEGT. Trimming cost V 0 bases and J 3 bases, with 8 bases left between them. The CDR3 has 15 amino acids.